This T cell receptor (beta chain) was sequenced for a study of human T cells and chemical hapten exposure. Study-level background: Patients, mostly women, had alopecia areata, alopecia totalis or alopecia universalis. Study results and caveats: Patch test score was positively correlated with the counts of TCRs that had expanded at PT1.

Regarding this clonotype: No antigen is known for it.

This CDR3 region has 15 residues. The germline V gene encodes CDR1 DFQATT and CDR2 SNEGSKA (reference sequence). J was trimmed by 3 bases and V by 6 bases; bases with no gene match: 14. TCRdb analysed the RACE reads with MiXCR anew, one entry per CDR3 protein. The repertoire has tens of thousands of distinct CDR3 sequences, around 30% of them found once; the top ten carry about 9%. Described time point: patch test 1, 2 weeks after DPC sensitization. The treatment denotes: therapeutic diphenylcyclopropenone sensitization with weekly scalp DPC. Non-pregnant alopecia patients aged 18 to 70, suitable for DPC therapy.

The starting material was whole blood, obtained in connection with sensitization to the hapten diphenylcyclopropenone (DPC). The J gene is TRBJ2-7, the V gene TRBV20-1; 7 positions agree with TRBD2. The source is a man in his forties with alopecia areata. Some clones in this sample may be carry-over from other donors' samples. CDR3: CSAWVAGAAGYEQYF. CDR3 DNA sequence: TGCAGTGCGTGGGTCGCGGGAGCAGCGGGCTACGAGCAGTACTTC.